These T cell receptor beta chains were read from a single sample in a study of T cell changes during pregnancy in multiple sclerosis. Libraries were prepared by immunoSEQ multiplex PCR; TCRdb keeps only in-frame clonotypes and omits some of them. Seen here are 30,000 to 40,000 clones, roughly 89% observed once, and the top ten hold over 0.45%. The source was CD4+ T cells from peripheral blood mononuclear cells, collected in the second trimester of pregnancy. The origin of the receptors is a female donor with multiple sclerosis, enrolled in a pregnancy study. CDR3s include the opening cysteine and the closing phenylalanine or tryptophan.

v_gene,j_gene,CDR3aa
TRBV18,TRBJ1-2,CASSNRQGANYGYTF
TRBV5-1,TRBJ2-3,CASSVDPGSQYF
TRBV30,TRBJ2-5,CAWSPTGEETQYF
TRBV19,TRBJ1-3,CASSIAGDGNTIYF
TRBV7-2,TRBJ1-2,CASSSHLDRVLVGYTF
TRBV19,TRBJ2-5,CASSPRGASDPETQYF
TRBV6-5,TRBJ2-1,CASSSRDSLYNEQFF
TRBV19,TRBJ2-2,CASSPGQGWYAGELFF
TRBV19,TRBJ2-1,CASSNIAGTYNEQFF
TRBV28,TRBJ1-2,CASSTGGPAGYTF
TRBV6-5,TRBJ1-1,CASSPHTQNTEAFF
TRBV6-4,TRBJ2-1,CASRTSCNEQFF
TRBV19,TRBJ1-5,CASSIVAANQPQHF
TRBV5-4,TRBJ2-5,CASRQGSEETQYF
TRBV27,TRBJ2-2,CASSLRTGLNTGELFF
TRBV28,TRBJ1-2,CASRRDRGRNYGYTF
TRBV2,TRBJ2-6,CASRDRGLGANVLTF
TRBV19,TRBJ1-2,CASRAGTYYGYTF
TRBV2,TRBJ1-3,CASSPDRISGNTIYF
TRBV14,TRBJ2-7,CASSQPWAGVGF
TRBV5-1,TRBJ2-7,CASSSGLVLEQYF
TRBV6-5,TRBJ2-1,CASRYDNEQFF
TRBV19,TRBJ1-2,CASSMGLQRGYTF
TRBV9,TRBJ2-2,CASSSGLGDRYTGELFF
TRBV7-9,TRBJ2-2,CASSPRIAGRTGELFF
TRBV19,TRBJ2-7,CASSDRVSYEQYF
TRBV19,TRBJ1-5,CASSIQGINQPQHF
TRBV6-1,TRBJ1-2,CASSEQTGRDGYTF
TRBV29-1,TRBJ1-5,CSVVETGAYSNQPQHF
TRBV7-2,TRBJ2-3,CASSLGLSSTDTQYF
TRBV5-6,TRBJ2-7,CASSSRGYEQYF
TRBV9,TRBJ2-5,CASSVEGLAGDQETQYF
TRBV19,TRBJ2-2,CASSIGGQGRTGELFF
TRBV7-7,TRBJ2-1,CASSSTSGMGNEQFF
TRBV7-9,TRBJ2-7,CASSFNPGYEQYF
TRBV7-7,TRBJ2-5,CASSPLGQQGTQYF
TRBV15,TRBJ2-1,CATTHQLRGFSYNEQFF
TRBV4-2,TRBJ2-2,CASSRRDGTGELFF
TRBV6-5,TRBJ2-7,CASRGTTGPYEQYF
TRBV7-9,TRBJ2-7,CASSLEGGGVDEQYF
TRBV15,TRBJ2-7,CATSRGPGGAEQYF
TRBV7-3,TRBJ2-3,CASSLNGVGTDTQYF
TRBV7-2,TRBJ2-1,CASTLVAGVGHEQFF
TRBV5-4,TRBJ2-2,CASSSPGQGTTGELFF
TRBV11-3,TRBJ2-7,CASSPNRAGEQYF
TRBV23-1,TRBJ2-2,CASSQSSFGGSSNTGELFF
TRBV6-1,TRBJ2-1,CASSARGTVSSEQFF
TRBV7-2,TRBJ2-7,CASSPSTSGRNSYEQYF
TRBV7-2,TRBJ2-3,CASSRTSGNDLFTQYF